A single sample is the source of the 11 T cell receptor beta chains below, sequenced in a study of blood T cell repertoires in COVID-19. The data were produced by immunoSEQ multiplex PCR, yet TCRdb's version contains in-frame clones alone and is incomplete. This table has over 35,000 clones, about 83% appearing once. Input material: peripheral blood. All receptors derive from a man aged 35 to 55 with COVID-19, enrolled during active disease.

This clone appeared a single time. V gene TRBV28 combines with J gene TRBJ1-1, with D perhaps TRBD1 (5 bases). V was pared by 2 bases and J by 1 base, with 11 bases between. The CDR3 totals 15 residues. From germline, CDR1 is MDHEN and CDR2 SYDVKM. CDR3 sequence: CASSLGGGKNTEAFF. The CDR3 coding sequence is TGTGCCAGCAGTTTAGGTGGGGGGAAGAACACTGAAGCTTTCTTT.

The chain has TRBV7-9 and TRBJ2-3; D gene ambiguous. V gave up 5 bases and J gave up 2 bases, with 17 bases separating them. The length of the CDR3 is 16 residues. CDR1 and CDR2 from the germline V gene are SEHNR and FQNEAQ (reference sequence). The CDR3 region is CASSPKRVTNTDTQYF. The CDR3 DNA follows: TGTGCCAGCAGCCCAAAACGGGTGACGAACACAGATACGCAGTATTTT. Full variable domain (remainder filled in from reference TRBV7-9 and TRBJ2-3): DTGVSQNPRHKITKRGQNVTFRCDPISEHNRLYWYRQTLGQGPEFLTYFQNEAQLEKSRLLSDRFSAERPKGSFSTLEIQRTEQGDSAMYLCASSPKRVTNTDTQYFGPGTRLTVL.

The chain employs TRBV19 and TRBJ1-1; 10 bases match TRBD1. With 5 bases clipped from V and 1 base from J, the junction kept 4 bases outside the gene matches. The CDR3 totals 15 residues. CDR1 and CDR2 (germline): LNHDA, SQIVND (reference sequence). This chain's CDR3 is CASSLGTGENTEAFF. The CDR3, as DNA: TGTGCCAGTAGTCTGGGGACAGGGGAGAACACTGAAGCTTTCTTT.

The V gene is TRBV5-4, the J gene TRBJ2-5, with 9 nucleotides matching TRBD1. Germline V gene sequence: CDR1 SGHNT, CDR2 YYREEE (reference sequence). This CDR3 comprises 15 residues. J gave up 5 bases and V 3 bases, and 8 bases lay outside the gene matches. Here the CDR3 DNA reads TGTGCCAGCAGCTACCGGACAGGGGCGGTGGAGACCCAGTACTTC. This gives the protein CASSYRTGAVETQYF.

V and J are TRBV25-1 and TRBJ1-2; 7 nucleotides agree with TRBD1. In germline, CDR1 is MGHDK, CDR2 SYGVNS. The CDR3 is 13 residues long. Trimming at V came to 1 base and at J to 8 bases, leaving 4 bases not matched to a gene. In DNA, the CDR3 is TGTGCCAGCAGTGAATCGATGGACAGGGGCTACACCTTC. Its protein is CASSESMDRGYTF.

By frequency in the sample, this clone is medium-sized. CDR3 coding DNA: TGCGCCAGCAGCCAAGAATCGACGGGTATCTCTGGAAACACCATATATTTT. Translation: CASSQESTGISGNTIYF. The chain recombines TRBV4-1 with TRBJ1-3; no definite D call. Between the trimmed V and J ends, which lost 0 bases and 0 bases, there was a span of 12 bases. Germline V lookup: CDR1 MGHRA, CDR2 YSYEKL. This CDR3 is 17 amino acids long.

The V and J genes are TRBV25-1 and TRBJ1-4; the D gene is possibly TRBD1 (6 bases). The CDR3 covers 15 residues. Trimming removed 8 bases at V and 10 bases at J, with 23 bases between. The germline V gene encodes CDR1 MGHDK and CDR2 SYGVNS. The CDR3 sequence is CASPSRTAQVGKLFF. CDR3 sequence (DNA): TGTGCCAGCCCCTCCCGGACAGCCCAGGTCGGAAAACTGTTTTTT.

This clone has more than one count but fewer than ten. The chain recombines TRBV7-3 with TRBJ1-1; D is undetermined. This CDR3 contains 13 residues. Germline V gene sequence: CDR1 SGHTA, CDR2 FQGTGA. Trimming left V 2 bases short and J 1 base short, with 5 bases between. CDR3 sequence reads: CASSLAGNTEAFF. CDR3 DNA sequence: TGTGCCAGCAGCTTAGCCGGGAACACTGAAGCTTTCTTT.

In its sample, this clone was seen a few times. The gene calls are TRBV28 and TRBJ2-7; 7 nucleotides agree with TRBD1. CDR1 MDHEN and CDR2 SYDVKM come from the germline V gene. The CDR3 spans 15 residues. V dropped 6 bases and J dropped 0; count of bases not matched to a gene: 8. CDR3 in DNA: TGTGCCAGCAGCGTCAGGGCAGGGGGCTCCTACGAGCAGTACTTC. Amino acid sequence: CASSVRAGGSYEQYF. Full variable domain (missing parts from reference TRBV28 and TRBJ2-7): DVKVTQSSRYLVKRTGEKVFLECVQDMDHENMFWYRQDPGLGLRLIYFSYDVKMKEKGDIPEGYSVSREKKERFSLILESASTNQTSMYLCASSVRAGGSYEQYFGPGTRLTVT.

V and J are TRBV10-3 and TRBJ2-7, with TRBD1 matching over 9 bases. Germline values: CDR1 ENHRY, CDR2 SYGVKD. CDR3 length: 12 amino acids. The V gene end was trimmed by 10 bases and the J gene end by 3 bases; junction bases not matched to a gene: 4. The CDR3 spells CATRTGDYEQYF. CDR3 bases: TGTGCCACTAGGACAGGGGACTACGAGCAGTACTTC.

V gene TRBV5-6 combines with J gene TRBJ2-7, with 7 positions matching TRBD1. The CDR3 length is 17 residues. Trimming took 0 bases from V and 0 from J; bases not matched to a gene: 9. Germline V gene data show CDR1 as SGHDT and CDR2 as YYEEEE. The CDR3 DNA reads TGTGCCAGCAGCTTGGTGACAGGGTCCGGGTTCTCCTACGAGCAGTACTTC. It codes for CASSLVTGSGFSYEQYF. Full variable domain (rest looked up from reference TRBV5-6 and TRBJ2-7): DAGVTQSPTHLIKTRGQQVTLRCSPKSGHDTVSWYQQALGQGPQFIFQYYEEEERQRGNFPDRFSGHQFPNYSSELNVNALLLGDSALYLCASSLVTGSGFSYEQYFGPGTRLTVT.